The 31 T cell receptor beta chains below were found in one sample sequenced in a study of blood T cells in healthy people across ages. With a J-beta primer mix and a sample-barcoded 5' primer, a second PCR ran 7 to 11 cycles. TCRdb analysed the 5' RACE reads with MiXCR anew, one entry per CDR3 protein. Of some 1,500,000 distinct CDR3 sequences in the sample, approximately 39% were seen once. What was sequenced was blood. These receptors originate from a woman between 18 and 29 years old in good health.

This clonotype was observed at least ten times. The junction does not match germline at one end; this may be a read error. The rearrangement uses TRBV7-2 and TRBJ2-7; 9 bases map to TRBD2. Germline-derived CDR1 and CDR2 are SGHTA and FQGNSA. This CDR3 has 13 amino acids. CDR3 region: CASSLAGDYEQYF. The CDR3 DNA reads TGTGCCAGCAGTTTAGCGGGGGACTACGAGCAGTACTTC.

The J gene is TRBJ2-7, the V gene TRBV4-1; possibly TRBD2 for D (6 bases). V lost 2 bases and J lost 4, with 24 bases in between. CDR1 MGHRA and CDR2 YSYEKL come from the germline V gene. The CDR3 runs to 18 residues. CDR3 region: CASSQFFAAGIRPYEQYF. DNA of the CDR3: TGCGCCAGCAGCCAATTCTTCGCGGCGGGAATACGGCCGTACGAGCAGTACTTC.

This CDR3 reads CASAPGLVAEQYF. CDR3 nucleotide sequence: TGTGCCAGCGCTCCGGGACTAGTCGCCGAGCAGTACTTC. The gene calls are TRBV6-2 or TRBV6-3 and TRBJ2-7; 8 nucleotides match TRBD2. The CDR3 sequence is 13 residues long. CDR1 and CDR2 from the germline V gene are MNHEY and SVGEGT. Germline trimming cut 8 bases from V and 6 bases from J; bases unmatched to any gene: 9.

The V call is TRBV7-2, the J call TRBJ2-4; 7 nucleotides match TRBD2. With 7 bases clipped from V and 9 bases from J, the junction kept 6 bases outside the gene matches. From germline, CDR1 is SGHTA and CDR2 FQGNSA. The CDR3 runs 12 residues. CDR3 residues: CASTKTGGIQYF. The CDR3 region has the DNA TGTGCCAGCACTAAGACGGGGGGCATTCAGTACTTC.

Ten or more counts support this clonotype. V is TRBV29-1 and J is TRBJ2-7; D gene ambiguous. CDR1 SQVTM and CDR2 ANQGSEA come from the germline V gene. Trimming pared 3 bases from V and 0 bases from J, leaving 9 bases between. The CDR3 runs to 13 residues. CDR3 DNA: TGCAGCGTTGAGGTCAAGAGCTCCTACGAGCAGTACTTC. Translating gives CSVEVKSSYEQYF.

This chain connects TRBV29-1 to TRBJ2-5; 13 bases line up with TRBD2. Per germline, CDR1 SQVTM and CDR2 ANQGSEA. The CDR3 has 13 amino acids. V lost 7 bases and J lost 11; bases outside the gene matches: 10. The CDR3 DNA follows: TGCAGCGCCAGAAGACTAGCGGGAGGAGAGCAGTACTTC. Encoded protein: CSARRLAGGEQYF.

This clonotype occurred a few times. CDR3: CASSYGDYEQFF. The CDR3, as DNA: TGTGCCAGCAGTTACGGTGATTATGAGCAGTTCTTC. The V gene is TRBV6-6, the J gene TRBJ2-1, with D unclear. CDR1 is MNHNY, CDR2 SVGAGI, per germline (reference sequence). V gave up 2 bases and J gave up 8 bases, with 7 bases separating them. There are 12 residues in the CDR3.

This clonotype came up a few times. The J gene is TRBJ1-2, the V gene TRBV20-1; possibly TRBD1 for D (6 bases). The CDR3 has 13 amino acids. V was clipped by 5 bases and J by 2 bases, with 12 bases between them. Germline assignment: CDR1 DFQATT and CDR2 SNEGSKA (reference sequence). CDR3 bases: TGCAGTGCTCAATCAACAGGGAACTATGGCTACACCTTC. Encoded protein: CSAQSTGNYGYTF.

The chain couples TRBV7-2 to TRBJ2-1, with TRBD2 identical over 9 bases. This CDR3 spans 15 amino acids. Germline V gene data show CDR1 as SGHTA and CDR2 as FQGNSA. V lost 3 bases, J lost 3 bases, and 3 bases stayed unmatched. The CDR3 DNA reads as TGTGCCAGCAGCTTCCTAGCGGGATTCTACAATGAGCAGTTCTTC. It specifies CASSFLAGFYNEQFF.

CDR3 sequence (DNA): TGTGCCAGCAGTGTTAACGGAGGGGCAGATACGCAGTATTTT. Amino acid sequence: CASSVNGGADTQYF. The rearrangement uses TRBV28 and TRBJ2-3; perhaps TRBD2 as D (6 bases). The CDR3 spans 14 residues. Trimming removed 5 bases from V and 4 bases from J, with 13 bases in between. The V gene's germline CDR1 is MDHEN and CDR2 SYDVKM.

The V gene is TRBV20-1, the J gene TRBJ2-1; 7 bases align to TRBD1. The CDR3 has 15 amino acids. Germline V gene sequence: CDR1 DFQATT, CDR2 SNEGSKA (reference sequence). The V segment lost 3 bases and the J segment 4 bases; nucleotides outside the gene matches: 9. The CDR3: CSARGIDRAYNEQFF. CDR3 nucleotide sequence: TGCAGTGCTAGGGGAATAGACAGGGCTTACAATGAGCAGTTCTTC.

The chain uses TRBV6-2 or TRBV6-3 and TRBJ1-5; 7 bases line up with TRBD1. The germline V gene has CDR1 MNHEY and CDR2 SVGEGT. Losses at the gene ends were 0 bases for V and 7 bases for J; bases not matched to a gene: 12. CDR3 size: 17 residues. The CDR3 nucleotides are TGTGCCAGCAGTTACTCGATGACAGGGTTTGGAAGCCAGCCCCAGCATTTT. The encoded protein is CASSYSMTGFGSQPQHF.

This clonotype was seen a handful of times. The chain recombines TRBV28 with TRBJ2-3, with D unresolved. The germline gives CDR1 MDHEN, CDR2 SYDVKM. V was cut by 2 bases and J by 1 base, with 13 bases left in between. This CDR3 has 16 residues. The CDR3 loop reads CASSLKFARRTDTQYF. For the CDR3, the DNA is TGTGCCAGCAGTTTAAAATTTGCGCGTCGCACAGATACGCAGTATTTT. The complete variable domain, with remaining parts taken from reference TRBV28 and TRBJ2-3, reads DVKVTQSSRYLVKRTGEKVFLECVQDMDHENMFWYRQDPGLGLRLIYFSYDVKMKEKGDIPEGYSVSREKKERFSLILESASTNQTSMYLCASSLKFARRTDTQYFGPGTRLTVL.

This clonotype was found a few times. CDR3 sequence: CASSHQGSGDTQYF. Written as DNA, the CDR3 is TGCGCCAGCAGCCATCAGGGTTCGGGAGATACGCAGTATTTT. This chain connects TRBV4-3 to TRBJ2-3, with D possibly matching TRBD1 (5 bases). The CDR3 extends over 14 amino acids. The germline CDR1 and CDR2 sequences are LGHNA and YSLEER. The V and J ends lost 3 bases and 5 bases respectively, with 12 bases between them.

This clonotype was detected only a few times. The rearrangement links TRBV10-3 to TRBJ1-2; 10 positions match TRBD1. Unmatched junction bases numbered 5, after V lost 0 bases and J lost 4 bases. Per germline, CDR1 ENHRY and CDR2 SYGVKD. The CDR3 has 16 amino acids. The DNA for the CDR3 is TGTGCCATCAGTGAGTCGCGGGACAGGGGAATCTATGGCTACACCTTC. Its translation: CAISESRDRGIYGYTF.

V is TRBV6-1 and J is TRBJ2-1; TRBD1 matches at 8 bases. The CDR3 contains 15 residues. V was pared by 6 bases and J by 8 bases, with 12 bases of the junction left unmatched. The germline gives CDR1 MNHNS, CDR2 SASEGT. CDR3: CASRTGVREADEQFF. In DNA, the CDR3 is TGTGCCAGCAGGACAGGGGTTAGGGAGGCAGATGAGCAGTTCTTC.

The chain combines TRBV6-5 with TRBJ2-1; D may be TRBD2 (6 bases). V gave up 0 bases and J gave up 9 bases, with 21 bases separating them. This CDR3 has 17 residues. Germline CDR1 reads MNHEY; CDR2 reads SVGAGI. The CDR3 is CASSYSPWEALLREQFF. CDR3 sequence (DNA): TGTGCCAGCAGTTACTCCCCCTGGGAGGCTTTACTTCGTGAGCAGTTCTTC.

The table lists this clonotype with many counts. V and J are TRBV7-2 and TRBJ2-3; D is perhaps TRBD1 (5 bases). The CDR3 covers 16 residues. CDR1 and CDR2 from the germline V gene are SGHTA and FQGNSA. V was shortened by 1 base and J by 2 bases, with 13 bases between the two germline ends. This CDR3 is CASSLGAGILTDTQYF. The DNA of the CDR3 is TGTGCCAGCAGCTTAGGGGCAGGGATCCTCACAGATACGCAGTATTTT.

The chain recombines TRBV5-1 with TRBJ2-1; D not resolved. The V gene lost 0 bases and the J gene lost 8 bases, with 12 bases spanning the gap. The CDR3 runs to 14 residues. From germline, CDR1 is SGHRS and CDR2 YFSETQ. CDR3 DNA sequence: TGCGCCAGCAGCTTGGTGGGCAGAGAGGATGAGCAGTTCTTC. It codes for CASSLVGREDEQFF.

The rearrangement joins TRBV6-5 to TRBJ1-2; D gene ambiguous. There are 13 residues in the CDR3. Germline lookup yields CDR1 MNHEY and CDR2 SVGAGI. V lost 5 bases and J lost 5, with 12 bases in between. In DNA, the CDR3 is TGTGCCAGCAGTCCAGCGGGCCAATATGGCTACACCTTC. Protein product: CASSPAGQYGYTF.

The gene calls are TRBV7-2 and TRBJ1-4; no firm D call. The germline gives CDR1 SGHTA, CDR2 FQGNSA. The CDR3 spans 14 residues. V was pared by 1 base and J by 8 bases, with 11 bases between. CDR3 sequence: CASSLGPTTEKLFF. The CDR3 DNA follows: TGTGCCAGCAGCTTAGGCCCCACTACCGAAAAACTGTTTTTT. The variable domain in full, completed from reference TRBV7-2 and TRBJ1-4, reads GAGVSQSPSNKVTEKGKDVELRCDPISGHTALYWYRQSLGQGLEFLIYFQGNSAPDKSGLPSDRFSAERTGGSVSTLTIQRTQQEDSAVYLCASSLGPTTEKLFFGSGTQLSVL.

V usage is TRBV12-3 or TRBV12-4 and J usage is TRBJ2-7, with 8 bases fitting TRBD1. J gave up 7 bases and V 5 bases, and 7 bases lay outside the gene matches. The CDR3 has 13 amino acids. CDR3 protein: CASSVQGAREQYF. The CDR3 nucleotides read TGTGCCAGCAGTGTCCAGGGGGCCCGAGAGCAGTACTTC.

This chain links TRBV27 with TRBJ2-1; TRBD2 matches 13 bases. CDR1 is MNHEY, CDR2 SMNVEV, per germline (reference sequence). The CDR3 is 15 amino acids. V lost 7 bases and J lost 13; bases outside the gene matches: 13. The CDR3 bases are TGTGCCAGCATCGAACGGACTAGCGGGAGTGAGACCCAGTTCTTC. The encoded protein is CASIERTSGSETQFF.

This chain joins TRBV18 and TRBJ1-5; no clear D gene. This CDR3 is 13 amino acids long. From germline, CDR1 is KGHSH and CDR2 LQKENI. Trimming removed 3 bases at V and 10 bases at J, with 13 bases between. The DNA for the CDR3 is TGTGCCAGCTCACCGGGCCAGGATTATCCCCAGCATTTT. This encodes CASSPGQDYPQHF.

The chain uses TRBV6-5 and TRBJ2-5; TRBD1 agrees at 8 bases. This CDR3 comprises 12 residues. Germline V gives CDR1 MNHEY, CDR2 SVGAGI. V lost 7 bases and J lost 11; bases outside the gene matches: 9. CDR3 sequence reads: CASKDRALGQYF. The CDR3 coding sequence is TGTGCCAGCAAGGACAGGGCCCTGGGGCAGTACTTC.

The rearrangement uses TRBV20-1 and TRBJ2-1, with D possibly matching TRBD2 (5 bases). Germline-derived CDR1 and CDR2 are DFQATT and SNEGSKA (reference sequence). Trimming shortened V by 6 bases and J by 2 bases, and 17 bases separated the two germline ends. This CDR3 spans 15 amino acids. The CDR3 DNA follows: TGCAGTGCCTTGGTCCGCCCGGAGGCCTACAATGAGCAGTTCTTC. Its translation is CSALVRPEAYNEQFF.

The rearrangement joins TRBV20-1 to TRBJ2-7; the D gene is possibly TRBD2 (6 bases). CDR1 DFQATT and CDR2 SNEGSKA come from the germline V gene (reference sequence). V lost 3 bases and J lost 1, with 13 bases in between. The CDR3 covers 14 residues. The CDR3 DNA sequence: TGCAGTGCTAGGGAGGGAAGTAGATCCTACGAGCAGTACTTC. Amino acids: CSAREGSRSYEQYF.

The chain recombines TRBV3-1 with TRBJ2-3; TRBD2 matches 9 bases. V lost 2 bases, J lost 5 bases, and 5 bases stayed unmatched. The CDR3 spans 15 residues. Germline V gene data show CDR1 as LGHDT and CDR2 as YNNKEL (reference sequence). Here the CDR3 reads CASSQRGGGGDTQYF. CDR3 sequence (DNA): TGTGCCAGCAGCCAAAGGGGCGGGGGGGGAGATACGCAGTATTTT.

This clonotype was found once. The chain links TRBV14 to TRBJ2-3; D is possibly TRBD1 (5 bases). The V end was cut by 3 bases, the J end by 3 bases, with 13 bases between. CDR3 size: 15 residues. Looked up from germline, CDR1 is SGHDN and CDR2 is FVKESK. The CDR3 sequence: CASSHSGYWTDTQYF. CDR3 in DNA: TGTGCCAGCAGCCACTCAGGGTACTGGACAGATACGCAGTATTTT.

The chain carries TRBV28 and TRBJ1-2, with no clear D. V was shortened by 6 bases and J by 9 bases, with 14 bases between the two germline ends. CDR3 length: 12 amino acids. The germline CDR1 and CDR2 sequences are MDHEN and SYDVKM. CDR3 loop: CASSYQRGSYTF. In DNA form, the CDR3 reads TGTGCCAGCAGCTACCAACGCGGGAGCTACACCTTC.

V gene TRBV29-1 combines with J gene TRBJ1-2; the D is unclear. Germline CDR1 reads SQVTM; CDR2 reads ANQGSEA. Trimming pared 0 bases from V and 4 bases from J, leaving 12 bases between. The CDR3 is made up of 14 amino acids. In DNA, the CDR3 is TGCAGCGTTGAAGATCAAGGCAGCGGCTATGGCTACACCTTC. Amino acid sequence: CSVEDQGSGYGYTF.